The 21 T cell receptor beta chains below were found in one sample sequenced in a study of blood T cell repertoires in COVID-19. Using immunoSEQ multiplex PCR, the repertoire was profiled, and TCRdb retains in-frame clones only, with some absent. The sample shows some 160,000 clones, roughly nine tenths of them seen only once. Material: peripheral blood. The receptors derive from a man in his sixties with acute or convalescent COVID-19.

The V call is TRBV24-1, the J call TRBJ1-2, with 8 bases aligning to TRBD1. This CDR3 spans 15 amino acids. Germline lookup yields CDR1 KGHDR and CDR2 SFDVKD. The V and J ends lost 2 bases and 4 bases, in that order; junction bases with no gene match: 5. DNA for the CDR3: TGTGCCACCAGTGATTCAGGGGGCGCTTCCTATGGCTACACCTTC. Translated, it gives CATSDSGGASYGYTF.

This chain connects TRBV11-2 to TRBJ2-7; possible D gene TRBD2, 5 bases. Trimming shortened V by 5 bases and J by 7 bases, and 21 bases separated the two germline ends. The CDR3 spans 15 residues. The germline CDR1 and CDR2 sequences are SGHAT and FQNNGV. This chain's CDR3 is CASSPEVARIGEQYF. Here the CDR3 DNA reads TGTGCCAGCAGCCCGGAGGTTGCGCGAATAGGGGAGCAGTACTTC.

V and J are TRBV12-3 or TRBV12-4 and TRBJ1-4; no clear D. Deletions cut 6 bases from V and 7 bases from J, with 6 bases between. CDR3 length: 11 amino acids. The CDR3 loop is CASSLSEKLFF. The DNA of the CDR3 is TGTGCCAGCAGCCTTTCTGAAAAACTGTTTTTT.

This chain joins TRBV2 and TRBJ1-6; D call uncertain. Germline CDR1 SNHLY, CDR2 FYNNEI. With 4 bases removed from V and 5 bases from J, the gap between germline ends came to 6 bases. The CDR3 totals 13 residues. The CDR3 loop reads CASSVQNNSPLHF. CDR3 nucleotides: TGTGCCAGCAGTGTACAGAATAATTCACCCCTCCACTTT.

J is TRBJ2-7 and V is TRBV7-9; 7 bases map to TRBD1. V was clipped by 1 base and J by 3 bases; unmatched bases: 6. The CDR3 is made up of 15 amino acids. In germline, CDR1 is SEHNR, CDR2 FQNEAQ (reference sequence). The CDR3, as DNA: TGTGCCAGCAGCTTAGGACAGGGAGAAATCTACGAGCAGTACTTC. It codes for CASSLGQGEIYEQYF.

The chain recombines TRBV5-4 with TRBJ2-3, with TRBD2 as a possible D gene (6 bases). The length of the CDR3 is 15 residues. Between the trimmed V and J ends, which lost 5 bases and 2 bases, there was a span of 15 bases. The germline V gene has CDR1 SGHNT and CDR2 YYREEE (reference sequence). This chain's CDR3 is CASRAGTSHTDTQYF. The CDR3 bases are TGTGCCAGCAGAGCCGGGACTTCACACACAGATACGCAGTATTTT.

The chain has TRBV20-1 and TRBJ1-2, with D unclear. The CDR3 has 11 residues. CDR1 is DFQATT and CDR2 is SNEGSKA in the germline V gene (reference sequence). Trimming pared 2 bases from V and 8 bases from J, leaving 9 bases between. The CDR3, as DNA: TGCAGTGCTAGACAGGAAGACGGCTACACCTTC. It encodes CSARQEDGYTF.

The rearrangement links TRBV29-1 to TRBJ1-1; 8 bases fit TRBD1. CDR1 is SQVTM, CDR2 ANQGSEA, per germline. The ends lost 0 bases at V and 1 base at J; junction bases unmatched: 7. The CDR3 totals 16 residues. CDR3: CSVEDRPGTGNTEAFF. The CDR3 DNA sequence: TGCAGCGTTGAAGACCGCCCCGGGACAGGGAACACTGAAGCTTTCTTT.

This chain joins TRBV7-2 and TRBJ1-1; TRBD1 might be the D (5 bases). With 3 bases removed from V and 5 bases from J, the gap between germline ends came to 13 bases. Germline assignment: CDR1 SGHTA and CDR2 FQGNSA. The CDR3 totals 14 residues. The CDR3, as DNA: TGTGCCAGCAGCTTTCAGGGCCGTCGGACTGAAGCTTTCTTT. Amino acids: CASSFQGRRTEAFF.

The chain has TRBV5-4 and TRBJ1-1, with 7 bases matching TRBD1. The ends lost 4 bases at V and 0 bases at J; junction bases unmatched: 9. CDR3 length: 16 amino acids. CDR1 SGHNT and CDR2 YYREEE come from the germline V gene (reference sequence). The CDR3, as DNA: TGTGCCAGCAGCCCAAGTTTGGGACAGATGAACACTGAAGCTTTCTTT. Translated, it gives CASSPSLGQMNTEAFF.

The chain has TRBV5-8 and TRBJ1-5; D unclear. Trimming removed 0 bases at V and 5 bases at J, with 15 bases between. Per germline, CDR1 SGHTS and CDR2 YDEGEE. This CDR3 region has 16 residues. The CDR3 DNA is TGTGCCAGCAGCTTGGATGGTAGGGAGGAGGATCAGCCCCAGCATTTT. Amino acids: CASSLDGREEDQPQHF.

The V gene is TRBV7-9, the J gene TRBJ2-5, with D maybe TRBD2 (5 bases). Germline CDR1 reads SEHNR; CDR2 reads FQNEAQ (reference sequence). The CDR3 has 15 amino acids. V lost 0 bases and J 2 bases, leaving 10 bases between the germline ends. CDR3 region: CASSLAGRGQETQYF. The CDR3 DNA is TGTGCCAGCAGCTTAGCAGGCCGAGGGCAAGAGACCCAGTACTTC.

The V call is TRBV4-1, the J call TRBJ1-1; D gene ambiguous. The CDR3 sequence is 14 residues long. In germline, CDR1 is MGHRA, CDR2 YSYEKL. V was shortened by 8 bases and J by 2 bases, with 15 bases between the two germline ends. CDR3 DNA sequence: TGCGCCAGCCTCGAGAGCGGGCGTAACACTGAAGCTTTCTTT. Translated: CASLESGRNTEAFF.

The chain links TRBV12-3 or TRBV12-4 to TRBJ1-1; D is unclear. The V end was cut by 3 bases, the J end by 6 bases, with 8 bases between. The CDR3 runs 12 residues. CDR3 sequence: CASSFMGAEAFF. In DNA form, the CDR3 reads TGTGCCAGCAGTTTCATGGGCGCTGAAGCTTTCTTT.

The J gene is TRBJ1-2, the V gene TRBV30; tentative D call: TRBD1 (5 bases). This CDR3 has 14 amino acids. V lost 2 bases, J lost 8 bases, and 18 bases lay in between. Germline lookup yields CDR1 GTSNPN and CDR2 SVGIG (reference sequence). CDR3 in amino acids: CAWSIGRGDRGYTF. CDR3 bases: TGTGCCTGGAGTATCGGTAGGGGTGATCGGGGCTACACCTTC.

This clone has a single count. The gene calls are TRBV24-1 and TRBJ1-2; a weak D match, TRBD1 (6 bases). The CDR3 runs to 14 residues. Trimming pared 3 bases from V and 8 bases from J, leaving 15 bases between. Germline lookup yields CDR1 KGHDR and CDR2 SFDVKD. The CDR3 DNA is TGTGCCACCAGTGATAACCCAGGGGATACAGGCTACACCTTC. Its translation: CATSDNPGDTGYTF.

This clone was observed many times. V and J are TRBV11-2 and TRBJ1-5, with a possible D match to TRBD1 (5 bases). CDR1 is SGHAT and CDR2 is FQNNGV in the germline V gene. This CDR3 comprises 11 residues. Trimming removed 7 bases at V and 13 bases at J, with 14 bases between. The CDR3 DNA reads TGTGCCAGCACCCCCGGAGGGGTTCAGCATTTT. Encoded protein: CASTPGGVQHF.

The V and J genes are TRBV2 and TRBJ1-2; weak D call: TRBD1 (6 bases). The CDR3 covers 14 residues. The germline V and J ends were trimmed by 2 bases and 8 bases, with 15 bases remaining between them. CDR1 is SNHLY and CDR2 is FYNNEI in the germline V gene. CDR3 nucleotide sequence: TGTGCCAGCAGTGAAATCCGGGGGGCGGCGGGCTACACCTTC. Protein: CASSEIRGAAGYTF.

The chain has TRBV15 and TRBJ1-1, with D perhaps matching TRBD1 (5 bases). The V and J ends lost 6 bases and 3 bases respectively, with 14 bases between them. Germline values: CDR1 LNHNV, CDR2 YYDKDF (reference sequence). The CDR3 loop spans 14 amino acids. The CDR3 loop reads CATRHQGTYTEAFF. The CDR3 DNA follows: TGTGCCACCAGGCATCAGGGCACCTACACTGAAGCTTTCTTT.

CDR3 protein: CASSLARGATDTQYF. The CDR3 DNA reads TGTGCCAGCAGCTTGGCGCGGGGAGCTACAGATACGCAGTATTTT. The rearrangement joins TRBV5-8 to TRBJ2-3; TRBD2 is a possible D gene (6 bases). The CDR3 consists of 15 residues. Germline V gene lookup returns CDR1 SGHTS and CDR2 YDEGEE. Trimming removed 0 bases from V and 3 bases from J, with 11 bases in between.

The gene calls are TRBV18 and TRBJ2-7; a weak D match, TRBD2 (5 bases). Trimming shortened V by 5 bases and J by 2 bases, and 10 bases separated the two germline ends. Germline V gene sequence: CDR1 KGHSH, CDR2 LQKENI. CDR3 length equals 13 residues. The CDR3 loop reads CASSGGVAYEQYF. As DNA, the CDR3 is TGTGCCAGCTCAGGAGGCGTAGCCTACGAGCAGTACTTC.